This passage covers 8 T cell receptor beta chains from one sample sequenced in a study of blood T cell repertoires in COVID-19. Clones were read by immunoSEQ multiplex PCR, and TCRdb kept only the in-frame ones, dropping some. The sample shows around 43,000 clones, 89% of them seen only once. Input material: peripheral blood. The receptor set was obtained from a man aged 50-60 years with active COVID-19.

The chain has TRBV18 and TRBJ1-2; a weak D match, TRBD1 (5 bases). V lost 0 bases, J lost 6 bases, and 17 bases lay in between. In germline, CDR1 is KGHSH, CDR2 LQKENI. This CDR3 comprises 16 residues. The CDR3 DNA sequence: TGTGCCAGCTCACCACCCAAGGGGTCATATGCGGATGGCTACACCTTC. Its protein product is CASSPPKGSYADGYTF.

The chain has TRBV7-9 and TRBJ1-1; tentatively, D is TRBD1 (5 bases). Trimming left V 5 bases short and J 4 bases short, with 8 bases between. Germline CDR1 is SEHNR and CDR2 is FQNEAQ (reference sequence). The CDR3 covers 12 residues. CDR3 region: CASSGGFTEAFF. CDR3 DNA: TGTGCCAGCAGCGGGGGGTTCACTGAAGCTTTCTTT.

The rearrangement uses TRBV3-1 (or the pseudogene TRBV3-2) and TRBJ1-2; the D gene is possibly TRBD1 (5 bases). The CDR3 is 15 amino acids. V lost 1 base and J lost 6, with 15 bases in between. Looked up from germline, CDR1 is LGHDT and CDR2 is YNNKEL (reference sequence). The CDR3 sequence: CASSQVQGQEDGYTF. DNA for the CDR3: TGTGCCAGCAGCCAAGTCCAGGGTCAAGAGGATGGCTACACCTTC.

The V gene is TRBV4-3, the J gene TRBJ2-3, with D unclear. V was pared by 3 bases and J by 6 bases, with 10 bases between. CDR1 and CDR2 (germline): LGHNA, YSLEER. The CDR3 sequence is 13 residues long. The CDR3 DNA reads TGCGCCAGCAGCCAGTTACCCAGTGATACGCAGTATTTT. Its protein product is CASSQLPSDTQYF.

V gene TRBV7-9 combines with J gene TRBJ1-2; 8 bases fit TRBD1. Germline V gene lookup returns CDR1 SEHNR and CDR2 FQNEAQ (reference sequence). With 2 bases clipped from V and 7 bases from J, the junction kept 3 bases outside the gene matches. There are 13 residues in the CDR3. CDR3 nucleotides: TGTGCCAGCAGCTTACAGACAGGGGTTGGCTACACCTTC. It encodes CASSLQTGVGYTF.

This clone was counted a few times. CDR3 sequence: CASMSDRGYEQYF. CDR3 nucleotide sequence: TGTGCCAGCATGTCGGACAGGGGATACGAGCAGTACTTC. The V call is TRBV2, the J call TRBJ2-7; 9 bases line up with TRBD1. Germline lookup yields CDR1 SNHLY and CDR2 FYNNEI. After removal of 7 bases from V and 4 bases from J, the junction contained 5 bases not matched to a gene. This CDR3 is 13 amino acids long.

The J gene is TRBJ2-1, the V gene TRBV4-3; TRBD2 matches 13 bases. CDR1 and CDR2 from the germline V gene are LGHNA and YSLEER. V lost 4 bases, J lost 5 bases, and 2 bases stayed unmatched. This CDR3 is built from 15 residues. This CDR3 reads CASSLGLAGNNEQFF. In DNA form, the CDR3 reads TGCGCCAGCAGCCTGGGACTAGCGGGAAACAATGAGCAGTTCTTC.

The rearrangement uses TRBV27 and TRBJ1-4; D remains ambiguous. The germline V gene encodes CDR1 MNHEY and CDR2 SMNVEV (reference sequence). Trimming took 6 bases from V and 2 from J, leaving 7 bases between them. CDR3 length: 13 residues. CDR3 DNA sequence: TGTGCCAGCAGCGTCGGTACTAATGAAAAACTGTTTTTT. Protein: CASSVGTNEKLFF.